The rows below give T cell receptor beta chains drawn from one sample of a study of blood T cell repertoires in COVID-19. Only in-frame clones appear in the TCRdb table, and some are missing; sequencing was by immunoSEQ multiplex PCR. The repertoire includes about 210,000 clones, 83% of them detected once, and 2.5% sits in the top ten. The sequenced material came from peripheral blood. The receptors derive from a woman aged 40 to 49 with active or convalescent COVID-19. The CDR3 runs from the conserved cysteine through the conserved F or W. Fields, in order: CDR3 protein, V gene, D gene. A D gene is named only where the DNA matches it firmly.

CASSHQVQSGANVLTF | TRBV4-3 | -
CASRPLDRASGELFF | TRBV19 | TRBD1
CASRRLLAGGSTGELFF | TRBV6-6 | TRBD2
CASIPRGRRHRGAVF | TRBV6-2/TRBV6-3 | TRBD1
CATSDIRTGGIYEQYF | TRBV24-1 | TRBD1
CASSLTQTDSPLHF | TRBV7-3 | -
CASLPLTGEAQYF | TRBV7-8 | -
CSVEGTDYNEQFF | TRBV29-1 | TRBD1
CASSSPGQGNTEAFF | TRBV28 | TRBD1
CASKDTITYEQYF | TRBV19 | -
CASSPGTYNEQFF | TRBV5-1 | -
CASSPQGSHAFF | TRBV19 | -
CASSLDGTNTGELFF | TRBV11-3 | -
CASSLDPYRGDYNEQFF | TRBV7-6 | TRBD2
CASSFFHEQYF | TRBV12-3/TRBV12-4 | -
CASSLETSKKTQYF | TRBV5-1 | TRBD2
CASVDRGQGYGYTF | TRBV3-1/TRBV3-2 | TRBD1
CASSLQGETEAFF | TRBV11-2 | TRBD1
CATSAWGGKANTGELFF | TRBV24-1 | TRBD2
CASRRTSGSNEQFF | TRBV7-2 | TRBD2
CASSPQTEVYEQYF | TRBV18 | -
CASSAQANTEAFF | TRBV19 | -